This T cell receptor (beta chain) was observed in a study of T cells expressing NK-cell markers. Study-level information: All TCR beta repertoires analysed originated from sorted CD3+CD56+NKG2C+, CD3+CD56+NKG2C- and CD3+CD56-NKG2C+ T cells. The sequencing cohort of eight donors included seven HCMV-seropositive individuals and one seronegative individual. Study findings and constraints: The study found these clonotypes also leading the CD3+CD56-NKG2C+ fraction in a few donors.

Making the TCR beta cDNA relied on 5'RACE template switching with UMIs. TCRdb re-called the 5' RACE reads and catalogs CDR3 proteins one per entry, DNA excluded. The table for this sample gives a few hundred thousand distinct CDR3 sequences. The germline V gene has CDR1 SGHAT and CDR2 FQNNGV. This CDR3 is 13 amino acids long. A note on this clonotype: The antigen remains undetermined.

Material for sequencing was blood T cells: a sorted CD56 or NKG2C T cell subset, CD4+ or CD8+ T cells, or bulk PBMC T cells (not recorded which). This clonotype was sampled from a woman aged 50 to 60 in good health. J is TRBJ1-2 and V is TRBV11-2. CDR3 sequence: CASSLTRTYGYTF.